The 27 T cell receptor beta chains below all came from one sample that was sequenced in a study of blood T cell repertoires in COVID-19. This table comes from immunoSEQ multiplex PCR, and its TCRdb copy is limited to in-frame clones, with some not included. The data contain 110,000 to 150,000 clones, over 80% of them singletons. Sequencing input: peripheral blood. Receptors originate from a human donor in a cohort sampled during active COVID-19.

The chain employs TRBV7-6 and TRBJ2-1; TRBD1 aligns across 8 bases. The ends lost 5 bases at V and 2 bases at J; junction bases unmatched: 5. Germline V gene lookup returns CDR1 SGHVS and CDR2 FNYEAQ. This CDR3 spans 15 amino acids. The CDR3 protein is CASSRDRGPYNEQFF. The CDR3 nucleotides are TGTGCCAGCAGCCGTGACAGGGGACCCTACAATGAGCAGTTCTTC.

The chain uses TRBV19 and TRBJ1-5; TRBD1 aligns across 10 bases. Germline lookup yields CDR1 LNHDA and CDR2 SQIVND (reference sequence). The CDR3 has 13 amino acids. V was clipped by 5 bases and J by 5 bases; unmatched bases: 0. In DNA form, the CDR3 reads TGTGCCAGTAGTGGGACAGGGGATCAGCCCCAGCATTTT. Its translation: CASSGTGDQPQHF.

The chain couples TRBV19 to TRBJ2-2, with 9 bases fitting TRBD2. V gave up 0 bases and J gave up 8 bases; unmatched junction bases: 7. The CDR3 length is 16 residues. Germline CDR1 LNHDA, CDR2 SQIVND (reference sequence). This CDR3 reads CASSIDGTSGSGELFF. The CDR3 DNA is TGTGCCAGTAGTATAGATGGTACTAGCGGGTCTGGGGAGCTGTTTTTT.

CDR3 loop: CASSSGLNNEQFF. CDR3 DNA sequence: TGTGCCAGCAGCTCGGGACTCAACAATGAGCAGTTCTTC. The chain employs TRBV11-2 and TRBJ2-1, with D maybe TRBD2 (6 bases). Trimming cost V 4 bases and J 5 bases, with 9 bases left between them. The CDR3 covers 13 residues. Germline CDR1 SGHAT, CDR2 FQNNGV.

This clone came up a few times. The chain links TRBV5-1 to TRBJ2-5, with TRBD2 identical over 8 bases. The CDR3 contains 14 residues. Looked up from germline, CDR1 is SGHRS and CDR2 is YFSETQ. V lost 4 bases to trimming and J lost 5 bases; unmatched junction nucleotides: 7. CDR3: CASSAGRALETQYF. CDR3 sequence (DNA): TGCGCCAGCAGCGCCGGGAGGGCCCTTGAGACCCAGTACTTC. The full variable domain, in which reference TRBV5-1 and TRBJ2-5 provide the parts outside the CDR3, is KAGVTQTPRYLIKTRGQQVTLSCSPISGHRSVSWYQQTPGQGLQFLFEYFSETQRNKGNFPGRFSGRQFSNSRSEMNVSTLELGDSALYLCASSAGRALETQYFGPGTRLLVL.

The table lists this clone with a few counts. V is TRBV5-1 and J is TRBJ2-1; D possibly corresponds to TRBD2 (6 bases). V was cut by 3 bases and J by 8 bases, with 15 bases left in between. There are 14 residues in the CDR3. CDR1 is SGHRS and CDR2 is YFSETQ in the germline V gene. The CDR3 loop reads CASSYYSPGDEQFF. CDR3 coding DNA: TGCGCCAGCAGCTACTATAGCCCGGGGGATGAGCAGTTCTTC.

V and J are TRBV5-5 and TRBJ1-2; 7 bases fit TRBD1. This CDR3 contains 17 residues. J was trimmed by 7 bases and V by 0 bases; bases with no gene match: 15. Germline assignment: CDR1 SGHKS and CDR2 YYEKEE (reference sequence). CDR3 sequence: CASSLGTYRGAGGGYTF. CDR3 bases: TGTGCCAGCAGCTTGGGGACCTACAGGGGCGCAGGAGGTGGCTACACCTTC.

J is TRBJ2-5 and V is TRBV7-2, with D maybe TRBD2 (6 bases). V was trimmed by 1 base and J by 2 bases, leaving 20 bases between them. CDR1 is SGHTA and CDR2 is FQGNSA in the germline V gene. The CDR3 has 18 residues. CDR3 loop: CASSLVANGRAGQETQYF. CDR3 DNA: TGTGCCAGCAGCTTAGTCGCGAACGGCAGGGCGGGGCAAGAGACCCAGTACTTC. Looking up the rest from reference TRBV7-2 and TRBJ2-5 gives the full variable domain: GAGVSQSPSNKVTEKGKDVELRCDPISGHTALYWYRQSLGQGLEFLIYFQGNSAPDKSGLPSDRFSAERTGGSVSTLTIQRTQQEDSAVYLCASSLVANGRAGQETQYFGPGTRLLVL.

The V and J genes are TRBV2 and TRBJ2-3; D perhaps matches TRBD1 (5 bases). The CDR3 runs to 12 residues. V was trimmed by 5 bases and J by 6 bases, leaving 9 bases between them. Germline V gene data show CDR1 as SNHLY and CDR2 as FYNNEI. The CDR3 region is CASSLTADTQYF. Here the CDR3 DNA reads TGTGCCAGCAGTCTGACAGCGGATACGCAGTATTTT.

Here the CDR3 DNA reads TGTGCCAGCTCACCATCATACGCAGGGGGCTCAACTAATGAAAAACTGTTTTTT. The encoded protein is CASSPSYAGGSTNEKLFF. V and J are TRBV18 and TRBJ1-4; TRBD1 agrees at 8 bases. Germline values: CDR1 KGHSH, CDR2 LQKENI. J gave up 0 bases and V 2 bases, and 8 bases lay outside the gene matches. There are 18 residues in the CDR3.

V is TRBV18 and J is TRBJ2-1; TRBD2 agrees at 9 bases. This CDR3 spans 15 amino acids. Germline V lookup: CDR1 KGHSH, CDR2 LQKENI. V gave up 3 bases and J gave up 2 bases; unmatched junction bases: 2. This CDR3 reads CASSPGTSPYNEQFF. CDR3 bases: TGTGCCAGCTCACCCGGGACTAGCCCCTACAATGAGCAGTTCTTC. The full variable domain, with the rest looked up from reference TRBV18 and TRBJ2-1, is NAGVMQNPRHLVRRRGQEARLRCSPMKGHSHVYWYRQLPEEGLKFMVYLQKENIIDESGMPKERFSAEFPKEGPSILRIQQVVRGDSAAYFCASSPGTSPYNEQFFGPGTRLTVL.

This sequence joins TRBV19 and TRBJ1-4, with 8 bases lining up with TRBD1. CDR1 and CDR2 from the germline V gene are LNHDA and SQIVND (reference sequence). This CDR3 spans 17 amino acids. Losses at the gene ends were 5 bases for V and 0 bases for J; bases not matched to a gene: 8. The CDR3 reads CASSARQGIATNEKLFF. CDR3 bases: TGTGCCAGTAGTGCCCGACAGGGGATTGCAACTAATGAAAAACTGTTTTTT. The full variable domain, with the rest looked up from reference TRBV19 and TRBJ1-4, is DGGITQSPKYLFRKEGQNVTLSCEQNLNHDAMYWYRQDPGQGLRLIYYSQIVNDFQKGDIAEGYSVSREKKESFPLTVTSAQKNPTAFYLCASSARQGIATNEKLFFGSGTQLSVL.

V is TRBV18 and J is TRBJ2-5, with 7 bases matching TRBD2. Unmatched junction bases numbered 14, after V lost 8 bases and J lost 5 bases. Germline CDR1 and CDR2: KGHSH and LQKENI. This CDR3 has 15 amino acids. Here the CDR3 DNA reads TGTGCCAGCCGGCCGGGAGGCGGACAAGGCGAGACCCAGTACTTC. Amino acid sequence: CASRPGGGQGETQYF.

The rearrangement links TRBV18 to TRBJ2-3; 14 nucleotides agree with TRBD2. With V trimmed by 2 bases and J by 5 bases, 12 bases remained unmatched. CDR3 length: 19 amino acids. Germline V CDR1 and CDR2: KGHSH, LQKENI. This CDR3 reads CASSPGGLAGAGGGDTQYF. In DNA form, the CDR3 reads TGTGCCAGCTCACCAGGGGGACTAGCGGGAGCCGGGGGAGGAGATACGCAGTATTTT.

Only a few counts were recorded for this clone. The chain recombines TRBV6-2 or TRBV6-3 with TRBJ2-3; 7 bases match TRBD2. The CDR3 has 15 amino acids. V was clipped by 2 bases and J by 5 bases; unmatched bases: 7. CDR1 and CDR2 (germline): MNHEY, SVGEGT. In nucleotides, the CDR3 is TGTGCCAGCAGTTACGGTAGCGGGTTTGGAGATACGCAGTATTTT. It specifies CASSYGSGFGDTQYF.

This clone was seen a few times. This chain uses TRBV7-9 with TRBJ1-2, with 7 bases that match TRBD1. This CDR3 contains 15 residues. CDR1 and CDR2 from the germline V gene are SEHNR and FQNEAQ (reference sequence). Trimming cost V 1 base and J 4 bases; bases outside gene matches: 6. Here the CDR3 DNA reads TGTGCCAGCAGCTTAGAACCAGGGGGTTCCTATGGCTACACCTTC. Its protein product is CASSLEPGGSYGYTF.

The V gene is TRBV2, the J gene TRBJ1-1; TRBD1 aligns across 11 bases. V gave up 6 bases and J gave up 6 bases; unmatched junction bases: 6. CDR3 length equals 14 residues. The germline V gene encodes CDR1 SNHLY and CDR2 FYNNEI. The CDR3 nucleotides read TGTGCCAGCAGGGGGGGACAGGGGGTGGCTGAAGCTTTCTTT. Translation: CASRGGQGVAEAFF.

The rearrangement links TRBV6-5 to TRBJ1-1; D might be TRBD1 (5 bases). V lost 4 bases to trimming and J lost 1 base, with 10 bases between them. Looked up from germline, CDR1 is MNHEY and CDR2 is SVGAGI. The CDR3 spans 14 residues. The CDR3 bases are TGTGCCAGCAGTTGGGGGGACCCGAACACTGAAGCTTTCTTT. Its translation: CASSWGDPNTEAFF.

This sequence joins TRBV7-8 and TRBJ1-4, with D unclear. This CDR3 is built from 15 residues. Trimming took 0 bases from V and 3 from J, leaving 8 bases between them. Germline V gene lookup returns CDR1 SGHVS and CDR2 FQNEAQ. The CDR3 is CASSLAVEANEKLFF. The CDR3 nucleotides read TGTGCCAGCAGCTTAGCGGTGGAGGCTAATGAAAAACTGTTTTTT. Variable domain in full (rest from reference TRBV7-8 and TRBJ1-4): GAGVSQSPRYKVAKRGQDVALRCDPISGHVSLFWYQQALGQGPEFLTYFQNEAQLDKSGLPSDRFFAERPEGSVSTLKIQRTQQEDSAVYLCASSLAVEANEKLFFGSGTQLSVL.

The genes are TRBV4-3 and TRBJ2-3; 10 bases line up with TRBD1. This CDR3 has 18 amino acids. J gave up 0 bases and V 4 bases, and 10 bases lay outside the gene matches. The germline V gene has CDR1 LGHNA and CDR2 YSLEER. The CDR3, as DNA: TGCGCCAGCAGCCCGGGTCGACAGGGGGCTACAAGCACAGATACGCAGTATTTT. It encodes CASSPGRQGATSTDTQYF.

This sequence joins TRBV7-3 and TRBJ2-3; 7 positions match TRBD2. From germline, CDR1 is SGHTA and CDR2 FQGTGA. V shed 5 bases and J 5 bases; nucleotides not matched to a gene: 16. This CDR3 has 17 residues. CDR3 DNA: TGTGCCAGCAGCCCCACGGGGGAGGCGGGAGATAAAGATACGCAGTATTTT. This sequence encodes CASSPTGEAGDKDTQYF.

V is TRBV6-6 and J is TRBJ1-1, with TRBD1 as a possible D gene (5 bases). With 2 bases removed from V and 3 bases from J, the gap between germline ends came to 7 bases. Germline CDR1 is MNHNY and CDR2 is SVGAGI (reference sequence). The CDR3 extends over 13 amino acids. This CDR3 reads CASSYRQHTEAFF. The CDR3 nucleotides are TGTGCCAGCAGTTACCGACAGCACACTGAAGCTTTCTTT.

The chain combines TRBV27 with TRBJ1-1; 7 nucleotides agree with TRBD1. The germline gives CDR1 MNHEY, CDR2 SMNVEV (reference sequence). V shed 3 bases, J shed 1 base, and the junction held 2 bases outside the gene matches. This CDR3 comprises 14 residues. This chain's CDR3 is CASSLNRGNTEAFF. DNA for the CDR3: TGTGCCAGCAGTTTGAACAGGGGGAACACTGAAGCTTTCTTT.

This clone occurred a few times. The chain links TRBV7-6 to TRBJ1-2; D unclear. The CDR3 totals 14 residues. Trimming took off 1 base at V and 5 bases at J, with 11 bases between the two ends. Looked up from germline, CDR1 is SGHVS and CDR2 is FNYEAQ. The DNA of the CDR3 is TGTGCCAGCAGCTTAGACTCCCGTAGATATGGCTACACCTTC. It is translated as CASSLDSRRYGYTF.

The CDR3 spells CASSQDSGGTGGPEQYF. In DNA, the CDR3 is TGTGCCAGCAGCCAAGATAGCGGGGGGACAGGGGGCCCCGAGCAGTACTTC. This chain links TRBV4-2 with TRBJ2-7, with 12 bases matching TRBD1. V shed 0 bases, J shed 6 bases, and the junction held 9 bases outside the gene matches. This CDR3 is 17 amino acids long. Germline CDR1 reads LGHNA; CDR2 reads YNFKEQ.

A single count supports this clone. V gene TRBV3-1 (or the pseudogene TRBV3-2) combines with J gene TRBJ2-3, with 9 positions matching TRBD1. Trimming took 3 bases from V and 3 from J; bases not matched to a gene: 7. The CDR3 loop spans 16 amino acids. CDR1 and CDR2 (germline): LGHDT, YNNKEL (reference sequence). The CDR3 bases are TGTGCCAGCAGCCACCAGGACAGGGGTTTGACAGATACGCAGTATTTT. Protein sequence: CASSHQDRGLTDTQYF.

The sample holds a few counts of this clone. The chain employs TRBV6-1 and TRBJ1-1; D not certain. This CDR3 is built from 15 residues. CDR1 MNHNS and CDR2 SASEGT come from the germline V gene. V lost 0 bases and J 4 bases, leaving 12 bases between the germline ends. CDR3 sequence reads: CASSEATAGVTEAFF. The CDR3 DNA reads TGTGCCAGCAGTGAAGCAACCGCGGGTGTCACTGAAGCTTTCTTT.